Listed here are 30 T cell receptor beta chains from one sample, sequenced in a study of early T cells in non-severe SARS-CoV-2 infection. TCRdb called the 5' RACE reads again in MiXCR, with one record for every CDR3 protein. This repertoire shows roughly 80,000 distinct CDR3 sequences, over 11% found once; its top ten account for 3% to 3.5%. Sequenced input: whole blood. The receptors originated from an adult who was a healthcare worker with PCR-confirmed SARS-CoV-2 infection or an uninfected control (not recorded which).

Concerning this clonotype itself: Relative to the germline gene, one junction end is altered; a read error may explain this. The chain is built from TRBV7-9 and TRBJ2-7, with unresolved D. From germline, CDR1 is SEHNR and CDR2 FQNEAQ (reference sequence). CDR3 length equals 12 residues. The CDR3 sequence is CASSLSVNSALF. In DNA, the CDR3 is TGTGCCAGCAGCTTATCCGTGAACTCGGCCCTGTTC. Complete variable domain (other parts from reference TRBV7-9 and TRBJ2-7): DTGVSQNPRHKITKRGQNVTFRCDPISEHNRLYWYRQTLGQGPEFLTYFQNEAQLEKSRLLSDRFSAERPKGSFSTLEIQRTEQGDSAMYLCASSLSVNSALFGPGTRLTVT.

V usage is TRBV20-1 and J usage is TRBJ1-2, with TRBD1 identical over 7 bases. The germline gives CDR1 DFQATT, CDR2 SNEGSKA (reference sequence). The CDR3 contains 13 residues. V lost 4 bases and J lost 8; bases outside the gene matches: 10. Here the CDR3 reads CSATDRALGGYTF. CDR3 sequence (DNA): TGCAGTGCTACAGACAGGGCCCTAGGCGGCTACACCTTC.

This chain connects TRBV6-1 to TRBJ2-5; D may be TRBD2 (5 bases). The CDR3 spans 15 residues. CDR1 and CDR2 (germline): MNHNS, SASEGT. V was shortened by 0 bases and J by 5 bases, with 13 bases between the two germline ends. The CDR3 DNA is TGTGCCAGCAGTGAAGCAGGGAGTTATGGGGAGACCCAGTACTTC. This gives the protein CASSEAGSYGETQYF.

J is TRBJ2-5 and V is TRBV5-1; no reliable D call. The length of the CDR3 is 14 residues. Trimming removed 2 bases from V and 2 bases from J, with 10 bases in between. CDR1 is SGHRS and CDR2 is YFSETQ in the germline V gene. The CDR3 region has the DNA TGCGCCAGCAGCTTAACCCCGGCACAAGAGACCCAGTACTTC. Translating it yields CASSLTPAQETQYF.

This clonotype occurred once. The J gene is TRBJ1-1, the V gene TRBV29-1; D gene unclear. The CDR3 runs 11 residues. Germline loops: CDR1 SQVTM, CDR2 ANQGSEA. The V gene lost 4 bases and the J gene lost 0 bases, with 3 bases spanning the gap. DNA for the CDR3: TGCAGCGTTGGCGTGAACACTGAAGCTTTCTTT. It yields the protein CSVGVNTEAFF.

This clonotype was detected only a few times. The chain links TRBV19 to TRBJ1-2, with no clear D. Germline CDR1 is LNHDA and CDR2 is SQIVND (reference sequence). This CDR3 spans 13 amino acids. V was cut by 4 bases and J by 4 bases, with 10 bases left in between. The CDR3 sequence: CASSSAGFYGYTF. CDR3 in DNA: TGTGCCAGTAGTAGTGCGGGGTTCTATGGCTACACCTTC. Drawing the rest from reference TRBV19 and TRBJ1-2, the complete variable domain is DGGITQSPKYLFRKEGQNVTLSCEQNLNHDAMYWYRQDPGQGLRLIYYSQIVNDFQKGDIAEGYSVSREKKESFPLTVTSAQKNPTAFYLCASSSAGFYGYTFGSGTRLTVV.

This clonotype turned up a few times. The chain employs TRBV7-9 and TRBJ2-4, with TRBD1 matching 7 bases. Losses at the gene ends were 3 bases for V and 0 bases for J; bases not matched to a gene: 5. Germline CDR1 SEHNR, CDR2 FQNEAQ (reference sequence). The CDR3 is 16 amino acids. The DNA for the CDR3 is TGTGCCAGCAGCTTCTCCGGGACAGTAGCCAAAAACATTCAGTACTTC. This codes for CASSFSGTVAKNIQYF.

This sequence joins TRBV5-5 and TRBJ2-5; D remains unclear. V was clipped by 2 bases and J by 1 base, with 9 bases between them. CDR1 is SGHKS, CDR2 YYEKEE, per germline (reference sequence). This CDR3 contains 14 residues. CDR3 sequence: CASSFPPLQETQYF. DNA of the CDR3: TGTGCCAGCAGCTTCCCTCCCCTCCAAGAGACCCAGTACTTC.

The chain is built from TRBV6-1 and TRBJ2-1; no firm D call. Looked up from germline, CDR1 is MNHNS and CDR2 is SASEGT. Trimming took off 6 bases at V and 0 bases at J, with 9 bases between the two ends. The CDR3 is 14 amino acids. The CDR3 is CASRLPPSYNEQFF. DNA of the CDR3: TGTGCCAGCAGACTGCCCCCCTCCTACAATGAGCAGTTCTTC.

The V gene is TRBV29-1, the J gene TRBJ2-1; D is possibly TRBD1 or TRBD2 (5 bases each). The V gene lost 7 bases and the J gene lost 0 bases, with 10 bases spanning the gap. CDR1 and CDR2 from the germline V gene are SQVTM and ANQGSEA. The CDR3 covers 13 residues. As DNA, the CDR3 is TGCAGCGGCGTGGGGACCTCCTACAATGAGCAGTTCTTC. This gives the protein CSGVGTSYNEQFF.

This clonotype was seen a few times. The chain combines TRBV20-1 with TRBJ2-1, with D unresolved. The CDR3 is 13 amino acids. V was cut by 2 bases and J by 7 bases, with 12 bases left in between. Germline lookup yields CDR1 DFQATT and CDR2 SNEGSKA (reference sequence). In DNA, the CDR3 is TGCAGTGCTAGATTGGGCGTCTGGAATGAGCAGTTCTTC. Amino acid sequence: CSARLGVWNEQFF.

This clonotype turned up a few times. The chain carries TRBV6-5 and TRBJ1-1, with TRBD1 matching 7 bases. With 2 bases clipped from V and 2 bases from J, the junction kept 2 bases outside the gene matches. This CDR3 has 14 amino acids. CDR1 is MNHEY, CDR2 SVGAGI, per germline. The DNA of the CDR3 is TGTGCCAGCAGTTACAGACAGGGAAACACTGAAGCTTTCTTT. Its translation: CASSYRQGNTEAFF.

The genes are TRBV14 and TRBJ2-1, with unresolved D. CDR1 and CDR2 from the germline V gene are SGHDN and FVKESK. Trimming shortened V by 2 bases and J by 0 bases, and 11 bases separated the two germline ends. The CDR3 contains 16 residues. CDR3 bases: TGTGCCAGCAGCCAAAGGGCTTCCAGCTCCTACAATGAGCAGTTCTTC. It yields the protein CASSQRASSSYNEQFF.

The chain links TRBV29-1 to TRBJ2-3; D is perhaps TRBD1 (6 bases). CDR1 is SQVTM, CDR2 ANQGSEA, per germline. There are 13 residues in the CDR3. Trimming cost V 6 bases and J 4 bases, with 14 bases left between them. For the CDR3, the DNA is TGCAGCGTAAGACAGGCGGGCCCAGATACGCAGTATTTT. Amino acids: CSVRQAGPDTQYF.

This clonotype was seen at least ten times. CDR3 DNA sequence: TGCGCCAGCAGACCCCGCCCGGGGAAATGGACTGAAGCTTTCTTT. Protein sequence: CASRPRPGKWTEAFF. This chain uses TRBV5-1 with TRBJ1-1, with D hard to call. V gave up 5 bases and J gave up 5 bases, with 19 bases separating them. This CDR3 contains 15 residues. Germline CDR1 is SGHRS and CDR2 is YFSETQ.

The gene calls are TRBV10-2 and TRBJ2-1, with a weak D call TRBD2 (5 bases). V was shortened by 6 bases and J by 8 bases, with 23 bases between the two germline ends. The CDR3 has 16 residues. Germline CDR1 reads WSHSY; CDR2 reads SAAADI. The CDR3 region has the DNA TGCGCCAGCAGAACCGTTCCGGGATTCTTCCGACATGAGCAGTTCTTC. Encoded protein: CASRTVPGFFRHEQFF.

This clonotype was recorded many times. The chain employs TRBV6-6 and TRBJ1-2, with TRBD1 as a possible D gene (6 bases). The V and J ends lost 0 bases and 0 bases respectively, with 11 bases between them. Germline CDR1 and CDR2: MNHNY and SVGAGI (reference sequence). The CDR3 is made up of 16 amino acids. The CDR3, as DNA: TGTGCCAGCAGTTACTCGATGGGACAAGCTAACTATGGCTACACCTTC. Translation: CASSYSMGQANYGYTF.

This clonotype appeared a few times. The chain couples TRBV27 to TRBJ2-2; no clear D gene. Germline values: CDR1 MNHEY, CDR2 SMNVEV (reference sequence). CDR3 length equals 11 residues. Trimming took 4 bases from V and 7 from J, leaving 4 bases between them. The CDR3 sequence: CASSSGGELFF. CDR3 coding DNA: TGTGCCAGCAGTTCCGGCGGGGAGCTGTTTTTT.

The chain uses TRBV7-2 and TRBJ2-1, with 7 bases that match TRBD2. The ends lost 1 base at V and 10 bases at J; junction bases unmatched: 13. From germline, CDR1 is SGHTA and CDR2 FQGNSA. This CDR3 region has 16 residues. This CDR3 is CASSLEASGIIWEQFF. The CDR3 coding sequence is TGTGCCAGCAGCTTAGAGGCTAGCGGCATTATCTGGGAGCAGTTCTTC.

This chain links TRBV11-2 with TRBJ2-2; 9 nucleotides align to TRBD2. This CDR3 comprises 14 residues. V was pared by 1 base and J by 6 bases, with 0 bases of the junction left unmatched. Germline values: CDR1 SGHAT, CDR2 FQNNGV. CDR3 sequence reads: CASSLGTSAGELFF. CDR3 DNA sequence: TGTGCCAGCAGCTTAGGGACTAGCGCCGGGGAGCTGTTTTTT. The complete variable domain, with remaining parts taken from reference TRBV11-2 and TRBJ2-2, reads EAGVAQSPRYKIIEKRQSVAFWCNPISGHATLYWYQQILGQGPKLLIQFQNNGVVDDSQLPKDRFSAERLKGVDSTLKIQPAKLEDSAVYLCASSLGTSAGELFFGEGSRLTVL.

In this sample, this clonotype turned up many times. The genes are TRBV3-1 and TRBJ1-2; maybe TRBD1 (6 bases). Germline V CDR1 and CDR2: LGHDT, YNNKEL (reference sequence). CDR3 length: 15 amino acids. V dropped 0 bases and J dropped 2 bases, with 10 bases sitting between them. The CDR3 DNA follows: TGTGCCAGCAGCCAAGATCGACAGGCGAACTATGGCTACACCTTC. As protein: CASSQDRQANYGYTF.

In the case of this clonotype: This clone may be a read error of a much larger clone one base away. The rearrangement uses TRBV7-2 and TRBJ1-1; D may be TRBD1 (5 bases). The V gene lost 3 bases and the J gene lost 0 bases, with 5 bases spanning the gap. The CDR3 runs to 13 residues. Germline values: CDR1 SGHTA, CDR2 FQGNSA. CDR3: CASSLDMNTEAFF. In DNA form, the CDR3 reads TGTGCCAGCAGCTTGGACATGAACACTGAAGCTTTCTTT.

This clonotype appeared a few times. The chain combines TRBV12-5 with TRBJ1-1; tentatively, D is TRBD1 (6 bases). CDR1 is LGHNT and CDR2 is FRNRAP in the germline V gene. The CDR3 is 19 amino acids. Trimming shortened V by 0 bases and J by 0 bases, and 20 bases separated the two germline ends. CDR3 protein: CASGLVKSGHLFLNTEAFF. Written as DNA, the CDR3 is TGTGCTAGTGGTTTGGTAAAGTCGGGACACCTATTCTTGAACACTGAAGCTTTCTTT.

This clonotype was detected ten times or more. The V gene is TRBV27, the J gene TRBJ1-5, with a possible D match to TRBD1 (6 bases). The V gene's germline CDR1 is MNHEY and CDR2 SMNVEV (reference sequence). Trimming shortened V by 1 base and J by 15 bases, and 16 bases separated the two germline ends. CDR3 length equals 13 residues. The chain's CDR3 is CASSLLGGKFTHF. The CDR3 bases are TGTGCCAGCAGTTTATTGGGGGGCAAGTTTACGCATTTT.

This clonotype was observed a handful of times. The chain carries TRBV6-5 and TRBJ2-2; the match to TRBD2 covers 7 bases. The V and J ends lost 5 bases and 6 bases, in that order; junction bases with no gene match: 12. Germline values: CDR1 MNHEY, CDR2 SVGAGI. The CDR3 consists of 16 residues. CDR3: CASSPTEAGLPGELFF. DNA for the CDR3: TGTGCCAGCAGTCCAACCGAAGCGGGATTGCCCGGGGAGCTGTTTTTT.

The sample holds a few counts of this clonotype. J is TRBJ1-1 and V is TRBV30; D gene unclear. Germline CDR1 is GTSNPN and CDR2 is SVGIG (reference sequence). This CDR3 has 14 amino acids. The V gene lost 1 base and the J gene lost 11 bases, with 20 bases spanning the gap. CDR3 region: CAWSEVGKLGMAFF. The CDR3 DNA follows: TGTGCCTGGAGTGAAGTGGGAAAGTTGGGGATGGCTTTCTTT.

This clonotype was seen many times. CDR3 bases: TGCGCCAGCAGCTTCACAGCCGCCTACGAGCAGTACTTC. It encodes CASSFTAAYEQYF. The chain has TRBV5-1 and TRBJ2-7; D gene uncertain. Trimming pared 2 bases from V and 2 bases from J, leaving 8 bases between. Germline CDR1 is SGHRS and CDR2 is YFSETQ. The CDR3 is made up of 13 amino acids.

The CDR3 here is CAISDPGRAVNTGELFF. The CDR3 DNA reads TGTGCCATCAGTGACCCCGGGAGGGCCGTGAACACCGGGGAGCTGTTTTTT. This sequence joins TRBV10-3 and TRBJ2-2; TRBD2 aligns across 8 bases. The ends lost 3 bases at V and 1 base at J; junction bases unmatched: 7. CDR3 length: 17 amino acids. Germline V gene lookup returns CDR1 ENHRY and CDR2 SYGVKD.

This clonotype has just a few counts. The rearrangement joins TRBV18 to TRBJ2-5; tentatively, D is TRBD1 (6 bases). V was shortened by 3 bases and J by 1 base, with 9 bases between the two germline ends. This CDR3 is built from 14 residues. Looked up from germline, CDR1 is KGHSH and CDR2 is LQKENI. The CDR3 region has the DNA TGTGCCAGCTCACCCGGACAGAGCCAAGAGACCCAGTACTTC. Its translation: CASSPGQSQETQYF.

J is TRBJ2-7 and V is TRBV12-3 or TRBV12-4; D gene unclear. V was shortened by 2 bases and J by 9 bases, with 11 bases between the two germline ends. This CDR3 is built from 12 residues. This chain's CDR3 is CASSLYLLWQYF. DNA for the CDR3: TGTGCCAGCAGTTTATATCTTCTTTGGCAGTACTTC.